This entry lists 20 T cell receptor beta chains sequenced from one sample in a study of a mutant IDH1 vaccine in newly diagnosed glioma. These receptors have no known antigen. Profiled with immunoSEQ multiplex PCR; TCRdb holds only in-frame clones, not every one. The data hold some 60,000 clones, with roughly 80% observed a single time. The time point was: week 47, end of study. Doses of 300 ug of mutant IDH1 20-mer peptide were given with topical imiquimod. Source: PBMCs, taken from a glioma patient whose treatment included an IDH1 peptide vaccine. These receptors came from a woman between 45 and 65 years old with glioma.

This chain connects TRBV5-4 to TRBJ2-1; maybe TRBD2 (7 bases). The CDR3 runs 16 residues. V was trimmed by 4 bases and J by 6 bases, leaving 20 bases between them. Germline V lookup: CDR1 SGHNT, CDR2 YYREEE (reference sequence). CDR3 sequence (DNA): TGTGCCAGCAGCCCTCCGTCGGGGGGCGGGGGCAATGAGCAGTTCTTC. Encoded protein: CASSPPSGGGGNEQFF.

The chain carries TRBV6-1 and TRBJ2-5, with D possibly matching TRBD1 (6 bases). The length of the CDR3 is 14 residues. V was pared by 6 bases and J by 2 bases, with 13 bases between. The germline CDR1 and CDR2 sequences are MNHNS and SASEGT. In DNA form, the CDR3 reads TGTGCCAGCAGGGCAGACAGGCTACAAGAGACCCAGTACTTC. Translating gives CASRADRLQETQYF.

The chain combines TRBV11-3 with TRBJ1-1; no firm D call. Trimming stripped 1 base from V and 4 bases from J, with 7 bases between. Looked up from germline, CDR1 is SGHNT and CDR2 is YENEEA. CDR3 size: 13 residues. In DNA form, the CDR3 reads TGTGCCAGCAGCTTAGGTATAGGCACTGAAGCTTTCTTT. This sequence encodes CASSLGIGTEAFF.

The rearrangement joins TRBV29-1 to TRBJ2-2; D might be TRBD2 (7 bases). CDR1 SQVTM and CDR2 ANQGSEA come from the germline V gene. Trimming took 7 bases from V and 6 from J, leaving 9 bases between them. The length of the CDR3 is 11 residues. DNA for the CDR3: TGCAGCGCGGGGGGCTCCGGGGAGCTGTTTTTT. Protein sequence: CSAGGSGELFF.

This sequence joins TRBV28 and TRBJ2-2, with D possibly matching TRBD1 (5 bases). Trimming took 7 bases from V and 2 from J, leaving 8 bases between them. CDR1 is MDHEN and CDR2 is SYDVKM in the germline V gene. The CDR3 is 13 amino acids. The CDR3 nucleotides are TGTGCCAGCAAGCAGGGTAACACCGGGGAGCTGTTTTTT. Amino acid sequence: CASKQGNTGELFF.

The chain uses TRBV30 and TRBJ2-3; 9 positions match TRBD2. This CDR3 has 15 residues. V lost 0 bases, J lost 5 bases, and 6 bases stayed unmatched. The germline V gene has CDR1 GTSNPN and CDR2 SVGIG (reference sequence). DNA for the CDR3: TGTGCCTGGAGTGTGGGCGGGGGGGCGGTAGATACGCAGTATTTT. Encoded protein: CAWSVGGGAVDTQYF.

There are a few counts of this clone. The chain links TRBV25-1 to TRBJ1-1; 8 bases are shared with TRBD1. The CDR3 loop spans 13 amino acids. Trimming took 9 bases from V and 5 from J; bases not matched to a gene: 8. Germline-derived CDR1 and CDR2 are MGHDK and SYGVNS. DNA for the CDR3: TGTGCCAGGCCTCAGGACAGGGATACTGAAGCTTTCTTT. Protein product: CARPQDRDTEAFF.

The V call is TRBV12-5, the J call TRBJ2-1; TRBD1 agrees at 7 bases. This CDR3 has 15 amino acids. In germline, CDR1 is LGHNT, CDR2 FRNRAP. V trimming: 1 base; J trimming: 0 bases; junction bases outside the gene matches: 0. CDR3 residues: CASGLGTGSYNEQFF. The CDR3 DNA reads TGTGCTAGTGGTTTGGGGACAGGCTCCTACAATGAGCAGTTCTTC.

This clone was seen only a few times. The rearrangement links TRBV19 to TRBJ1-4, with 7 bases fitting TRBD1. The V gene's germline CDR1 is LNHDA and CDR2 SQIVND (reference sequence). Trimming at V came to 10 bases and at J to 5 bases, leaving 10 bases not matched to a gene. This CDR3 has 14 residues. For the CDR3, the DNA is TGTGCCACTTCCCCGGGACAGAAGAATGAAAAACTGTTTTTT. Translation gives CATSPGQKNEKLFF.

The chain links TRBV5-4 to TRBJ2-2, with D unclear. The CDR3 is 13 amino acids. The germline gives CDR1 SGHNT, CDR2 YYREEE (reference sequence). The V gene lost 4 bases and the J gene lost 2 bases, with 6 bases spanning the gap. CDR3 coding DNA: TGTGCCAGCAGCAACCAAAACACCGGGGAGCTGTTTTTT. This codes for CASSNQNTGELFF.

V is TRBV2 and J is TRBJ2-7; no firm D call. Trimming cost V 1 base and J 4 bases, with 8 bases left between them. The CDR3 runs 13 residues. Per the germline V gene, CDR1 is SNHLY and CDR2 is FYNNEI. The CDR3 DNA follows: TGTGCCAGCAGTGAAGACGGAGCTTACGAGCAGTACTTC. Amino acids: CASSEDGAYEQYF. The full variable domain, with the rest looked up from reference TRBV2 and TRBJ2-7, is EPEVTQTPSHQVTQMGQEVILRCVPISNHLYFYWYRQILGQKVEFLVSFYNNEISEKSEIFDDQFSVERPDGSNFTLKIRSTKLEDSAMYFCASSEDGAYEQYFGPGTRLTVT.

The table lists this clone with a few counts. This sequence joins TRBV9 and TRBJ2-7, with D possibly TRBD2 on 5 matching bases. Germline values: CDR1 SGDLS, CDR2 YYNGEE. CDR3 length: 17 amino acids. Trimming took 3 bases from V and 0 from J, leaving 19 bases between them. The chain's CDR3 is CASSASSSDGYSYEQYF. The CDR3 region has the DNA TGTGCCAGCAGCGCTAGCTCATCTGACGGATACTCCTACGAGCAGTACTTC.

The gene calls are TRBV7-9 and TRBJ1-1; possibly TRBD1 for D (6 bases). The germline CDR1 and CDR2 sequences are SEHNR and FQNEAQ (reference sequence). The CDR3 totals 15 residues. Trimming shortened V by 4 bases and J by 0 bases, and 12 bases separated the two germline ends. CDR3 loop: CASSSWTEMNTEAFF. The CDR3 DNA reads TGTGCCAGCAGCTCTTGGACAGAAATGAACACTGAAGCTTTCTTT.

V and J are TRBV4-3 and TRBJ2-7, with D unclear. Germline loops: CDR1 LGHNA, CDR2 YSLEER. This CDR3 is 15 amino acids long. The germline V and J ends were trimmed by 0 bases and 2 bases, with 11 bases remaining between them. CDR3 sequence: CASSQDIGSTYEQYF. The CDR3 DNA follows: TGCGCCAGCAGCCAAGATATAGGCAGTACCTACGAGCAGTACTTC.

The CDR3 here is CASRGTENYGYTF. In DNA, the CDR3 is TGTGCCAGCAGAGGGACAGAGAACTATGGCTACACCTTC. The chain has TRBV6-6 and TRBJ1-2; 7 nucleotides match TRBD1. CDR1 and CDR2 from the germline V gene are MNHNY and SVGAGI (reference sequence). CDR3 length: 13 residues. J gave up 2 bases and V 6 bases, and 3 bases lay outside the gene matches.

This clone was counted only a few times. The rearrangement uses TRBV20-1 and TRBJ1-4; D unresolved. The CDR3 is made up of 11 amino acids. CDR1 and CDR2 (germline): DFQATT, SNEGSKA (reference sequence). V was trimmed by 5 bases and J by 8 bases, leaving 9 bases between them. The CDR3 loop reads CSASQTEKLFF. The CDR3, as DNA: TGCAGTGCTTCCCAGACCGAAAAACTGTTTTTT.

The chain combines TRBV25-1 with TRBJ1-6; 9 bases are a match to TRBD1. The CDR3 extends over 13 amino acids. Germline values: CDR1 MGHDK, CDR2 SYGVNS. V shed 6 bases and J 10 bases; nucleotides not matched to a gene: 4. CDR3 nucleotide sequence: TGTGCCAGCAGGGGACAGGGCTGGTCACCCCTCCACTTT. This gives the protein CASRGQGWSPLHF.

The genes are TRBV7-9 and TRBJ2-7; 10 positions match TRBD1. This CDR3 contains 13 residues. Germline V gene sequence: CDR1 SEHNR, CDR2 FQNEAQ (reference sequence). With 7 bases clipped from V and 4 bases from J, the junction kept 4 bases outside the gene matches. CDR3: CASNRQGAYEQYF. As DNA, the CDR3 is TGTGCCAGCAATAGACAGGGGGCATACGAGCAGTACTTC.

The chain recombines TRBV6-1 with TRBJ1-5, with D possibly TRBD1 on 5 matching bases. This CDR3 comprises 16 residues. The germline CDR1 and CDR2 sequences are MNHNS and SASEGT. The ends were cut back, 2 bases at V and 0 bases at J, with 11 bases in the middle. CDR3 sequence reads: CASSELGRYSNQPQHF. The CDR3 DNA is TGTGCCAGCAGTGAATTGGGACGGTATAGCAATCAGCCCCAGCATTTT.

The chain couples TRBV6-5 to TRBJ1-5; D perhaps matches TRBD1 (6 bases). The germline V and J ends were trimmed by 7 bases and 7 bases, with 20 bases remaining between them. The CDR3 runs 15 residues. Germline V lookup: CDR1 MNHEY, CDR2 SVGAGI. The chain's CDR3 is CASTPTGGRRQPQHF. The CDR3 nucleotides are TGTGCCAGCACCCCTACCGGGGGGCGGCGGCAGCCCCAGCATTTT.